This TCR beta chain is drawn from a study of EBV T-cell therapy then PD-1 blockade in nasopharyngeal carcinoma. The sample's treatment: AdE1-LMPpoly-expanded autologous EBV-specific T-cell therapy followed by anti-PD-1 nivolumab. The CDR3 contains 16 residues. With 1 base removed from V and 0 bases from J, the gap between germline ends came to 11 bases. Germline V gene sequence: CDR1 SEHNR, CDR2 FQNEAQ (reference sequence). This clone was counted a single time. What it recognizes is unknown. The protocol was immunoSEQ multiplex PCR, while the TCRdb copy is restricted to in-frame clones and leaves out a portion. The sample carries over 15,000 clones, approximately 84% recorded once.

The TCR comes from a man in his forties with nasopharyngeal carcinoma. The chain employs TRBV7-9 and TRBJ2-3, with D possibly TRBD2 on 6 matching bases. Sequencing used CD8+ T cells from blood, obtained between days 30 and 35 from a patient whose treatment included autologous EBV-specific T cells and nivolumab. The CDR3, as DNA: TGTGCCAGCAGCTTAGATGGCGGGGCTAGCACAGATACGCAGTATTTT. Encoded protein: CASSLDGGASTDTQYF.